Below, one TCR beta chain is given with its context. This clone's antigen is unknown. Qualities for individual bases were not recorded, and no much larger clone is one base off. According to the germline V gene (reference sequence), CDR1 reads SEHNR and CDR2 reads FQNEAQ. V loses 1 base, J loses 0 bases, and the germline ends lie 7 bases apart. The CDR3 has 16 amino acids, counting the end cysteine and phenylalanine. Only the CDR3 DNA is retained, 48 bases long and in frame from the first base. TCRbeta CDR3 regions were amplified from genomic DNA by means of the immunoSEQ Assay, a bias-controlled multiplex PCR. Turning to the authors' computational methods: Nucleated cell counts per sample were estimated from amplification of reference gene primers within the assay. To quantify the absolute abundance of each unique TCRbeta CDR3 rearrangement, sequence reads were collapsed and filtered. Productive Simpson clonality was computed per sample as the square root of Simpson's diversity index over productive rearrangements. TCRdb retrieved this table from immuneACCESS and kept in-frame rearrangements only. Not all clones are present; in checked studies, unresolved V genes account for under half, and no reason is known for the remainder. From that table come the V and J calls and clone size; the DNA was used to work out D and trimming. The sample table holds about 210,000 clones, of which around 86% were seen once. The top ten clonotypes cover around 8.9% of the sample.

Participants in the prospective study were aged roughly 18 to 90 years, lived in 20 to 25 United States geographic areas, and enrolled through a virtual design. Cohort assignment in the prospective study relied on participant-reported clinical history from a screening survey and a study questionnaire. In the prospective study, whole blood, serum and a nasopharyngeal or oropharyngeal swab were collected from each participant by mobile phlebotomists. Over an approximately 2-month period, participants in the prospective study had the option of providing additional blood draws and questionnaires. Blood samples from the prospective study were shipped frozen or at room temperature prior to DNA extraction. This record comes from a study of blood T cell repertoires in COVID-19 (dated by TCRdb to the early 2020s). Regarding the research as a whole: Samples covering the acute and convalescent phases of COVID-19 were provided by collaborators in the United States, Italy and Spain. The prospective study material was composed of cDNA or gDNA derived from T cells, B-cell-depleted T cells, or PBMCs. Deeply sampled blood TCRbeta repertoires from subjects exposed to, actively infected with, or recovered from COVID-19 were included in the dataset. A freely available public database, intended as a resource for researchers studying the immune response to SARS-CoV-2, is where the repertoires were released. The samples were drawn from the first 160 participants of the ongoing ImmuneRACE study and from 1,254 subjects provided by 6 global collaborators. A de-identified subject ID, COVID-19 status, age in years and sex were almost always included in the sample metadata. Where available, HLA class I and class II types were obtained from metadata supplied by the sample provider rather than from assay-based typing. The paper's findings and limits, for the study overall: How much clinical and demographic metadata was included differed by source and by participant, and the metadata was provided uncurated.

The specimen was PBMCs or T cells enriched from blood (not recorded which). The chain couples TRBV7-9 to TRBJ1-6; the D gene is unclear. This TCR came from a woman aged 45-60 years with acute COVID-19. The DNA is TGTGCCAGCAGCTTAGTCCTAAGCTCCTATAATTCACCCCTCCACTTT. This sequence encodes CASSLVLSSYNSPLHF.